Listed here are 28 T cell receptor beta chains from one sample, sequenced in a study of OX40 agonist ivuxolimab in advanced cancers. Sequencing was performed with immunoSEQ multiplex PCR; in TCRdb, only in-frame clones are kept and a portion is missing. The repertoire holds around 50,000 clones, with roughly 89% as singletons. The sample consisted of CD4+ or CD8+ T cells sorted from blood, taken in a trial of the OX40 agonist ivuxolimab. The source of these receptors is an adult with an advanced solid tumor such as melanoma, head and neck, liver or kidney cancer.

This chain uses TRBV6-4 with TRBJ2-1, with TRBD1 identical over 9 bases. Looked up from germline, CDR1 is MRHNA and CDR2 is SNTAGT. The length of the CDR3 is 16 residues. V lost 8 bases, J lost 8 bases, and 16 bases stayed unmatched. CDR3 in amino acids: CASRPSAGTGLYEQFF. The CDR3 DNA follows: TGTGCCAGCCGACCCTCGGCCGGGACAGGGCTCTATGAGCAGTTCTTC.

The chain uses TRBV19 and TRBJ1-3; D uncertain. Trimming removed 5 bases from V and 8 bases from J, with 13 bases in between. The CDR3 spans 13 residues. CDR1 is LNHDA and CDR2 is SQIVND in the germline V gene (reference sequence). The CDR3 loop is CASSGTVGDTIYF. Here the CDR3 DNA reads TGTGCCAGTAGTGGTACGGTTGGGGACACCATATATTTT.

This chain connects TRBV5-4 to TRBJ2-7; D gene unclear. The length of the CDR3 is 14 residues. CDR1 and CDR2 from the germline V gene are SGHNT and YYREEE (reference sequence). V was clipped by 4 bases and J by 5 bases, with 16 bases between them. The DNA for the CDR3 is TGTGCCAGCAGCACCCCCTTCGTAAGGGACGAGCAGTACTTC. Translation: CASSTPFVRDEQYF.

The chain links TRBV7-9 to TRBJ2-5; D is tentatively TRBD1 or TRBD2 (6 bases each). The ends were cut back, 1 base at V and 9 bases at J, with 12 bases in the middle. Germline lookup yields CDR1 SEHNR and CDR2 FQNEAQ (reference sequence). The CDR3 spans 13 residues. The CDR3 loop is CASSLGGTWAQYF. Written as DNA, the CDR3 is TGTGCCAGCAGCTTAGGCGGGACATGGGCCCAGTACTTC. Complete variable domain (other parts from reference TRBV7-9 and TRBJ2-5): DTGVSQNPRHKITKRGQNVTFRCDPISEHNRLYWYRQTLGQGPEFLTYFQNEAQLEKSRLLSDRFSAERPKGSFSTLEIQRTEQGDSAMYLCASSLGGTWAQYFGPGTRLLVL.

V is TRBV5-1 and J is TRBJ1-3, with D uncertain. Germline lookup yields CDR1 SGHRS and CDR2 YFSETQ. This CDR3 has 13 amino acids. V gave up 5 bases and J gave up 0 bases, with 6 bases separating them. The CDR3 reads CASRTGSGNTIYF. DNA for the CDR3: TGCGCCAGCAGGACGGGCTCTGGAAACACCATATATTTT.

V gene TRBV19 combines with J gene TRBJ2-7; D is possibly TRBD1 (7 bases). Between the trimmed V and J ends, which lost 3 bases and 2 bases, there was a span of 14 bases. CDR1 and CDR2 from the germline V gene are LNHDA and SQIVND (reference sequence). The CDR3 extends over 15 amino acids. The CDR3, as DNA: TGTGCCAGTAGTATCGGGCGGGACAGTCCCTACGAGCAGTACTTC. Translated: CASSIGRDSPYEQYF.

V and J are TRBV27 and TRBJ2-5, with 7 bases that match TRBD2. Germline-derived CDR1 and CDR2 are MNHEY and SMNVEV (reference sequence). The CDR3 has 17 amino acids. J gave up 2 bases and V 0 bases, and 9 bases lay outside the gene matches. CDR3 protein: CASSLSFQAGPQETQYF. The CDR3 nucleotides read TGTGCCAGCAGTTTATCGTTCCAAGCGGGGCCACAAGAGACCCAGTACTTC.

The gene calls are TRBV6-6 and TRBJ2-5, with TRBD2 identical over 7 bases. The CDR3 contains 14 residues. Trimming cost V 6 bases and J 1 base; bases outside gene matches: 5. Germline-derived CDR1 and CDR2 are MNHNY and SVGAGI (reference sequence). The CDR3 spells CASRPTSLQETQYF. DNA for the CDR3: TGTGCCAGCAGGCCGACTAGCCTCCAAGAGACCCAGTACTTC.

This chain uses TRBV27 with TRBJ2-7, with a possible D match to TRBD1 (6 bases). Looked up from germline, CDR1 is MNHEY and CDR2 is SMNVEV (reference sequence). V was pared by 4 bases and J by 1 base, with 8 bases between. The CDR3 has 13 amino acids. CDR3 loop: CASSSTGSYEQYF. DNA for the CDR3: TGTGCCAGCAGTTCGACAGGTTCCTACGAGCAGTACTTC.

The rearrangement joins TRBV19 to TRBJ2-1; TRBD2 agrees at 11 bases. V gave up 3 bases and J gave up 4 bases; unmatched junction bases: 2. CDR1 LNHDA and CDR2 SQIVND come from the germline V gene (reference sequence). The CDR3 runs 15 residues. The CDR3 DNA reads as TGTGCCAGTAGTATTGGGACTAGCGGATACAATGAGCAGTTCTTC. Translating it yields CASSIGTSGYNEQFF. Supplemented by reference TRBV19 and TRBJ2-1, the full variable domain reads DGGITQSPKYLFRKEGQNVTLSCEQNLNHDAMYWYRQDPGQGLRLIYYSQIVNDFQKGDIAEGYSVSREKKESFPLTVTSAQKNPTAFYLCASSIGTSGYNEQFFGPGTRLTVL.

The chain employs TRBV13 and TRBJ2-7, with 7 bases fitting TRBD1. Trimming at V came to 4 bases and at J to 0 bases, leaving 6 bases not matched to a gene. This CDR3 has 15 residues. Germline CDR1 is PRHDT and CDR2 is FYEKMQ (reference sequence). The chain's CDR3 is CASSSEGQTSYEQYF. The CDR3 nucleotides are TGTGCCAGCAGCTCTGAGGGACAGACCTCCTACGAGCAGTACTTC.

The DNA for the CDR3 is TGCGCCAGCAGCTGGCGCACGGATTACGAGCAGTACTTC. Translated: CASSWRTDYEQYF. This chain joins TRBV5-1 and TRBJ2-7; unclear D gene. The CDR3 is 13 residues long. Trimming pared 3 bases from V and 4 bases from J, leaving 11 bases between. From germline, CDR1 is SGHRS and CDR2 YFSETQ.

The genes are TRBV7-9 and TRBJ2-1; 8 bases map to TRBD2. J gave up 14 bases and V 5 bases, and 20 bases lay outside the gene matches. Per germline, CDR1 SEHNR and CDR2 FQNEAQ (reference sequence). This CDR3 is 16 amino acids long. The CDR3 region has the DNA TGTGCCAGCAGCGGAGACTCTGATGCGGGGGGACCCTGGAAGTTCTTC. This codes for CASSGDSDAGGPWKFF. Using reference TRBV7-9 and TRBJ2-1 for the parts outside the CDR3, the full variable domain is DTGVSQNPRHKITKRGQNVTFRCDPISEHNRLYWYRQTLGQGPEFLTYFQNEAQLEKSRLLSDRFSAERPKGSFSTLEIQRTEQGDSAMYLCASSGDSDAGGPWKFFGPGTRLTVL.

This chain links TRBV19 with TRBJ2-1; D ambiguous. CDR1 and CDR2 from the germline V gene are LNHDA and SQIVND (reference sequence). The CDR3 is 15 amino acids. Trimming left V 5 bases short and J 2 bases short, with 13 bases between. As DNA, the CDR3 is TGTGCCAGTAGTGCTGACTCCCCAACCTACAATGAGCAGTTCTTC. Protein: CASSADSPTYNEQFF.

V is TRBV2 and J is TRBJ2-7, with D hard to call. Germline V gene lookup returns CDR1 SNHLY and CDR2 FYNNEI. Trimming shortened V by 6 bases and J by 3 bases, and 12 bases separated the two germline ends. The CDR3 spans 13 residues. The CDR3 nucleotides are TGTGCCAGCAGCCCATCGTCACTCTACGAGCAGTACTTC. Translation gives CASSPSSLYEQYF.

CDR3 bases: TGCAGCGTTGGTGGGACAGGATCTTACGGGGAGCTGTTTTTT. Protein product: CSVGGTGSYGELFF. The rearrangement links TRBV29-1 to TRBJ2-2; 8 bases are a match to TRBD1. Germline CDR1 reads SQVTM; CDR2 reads ANQGSEA. The CDR3 contains 14 residues. The ends lost 4 bases at V and 7 bases at J; junction bases unmatched: 8.

The V gene is TRBV27, the J gene TRBJ2-7, with D possibly TRBD2 on 6 matching bases. V lost 7 bases and J lost 1, with 20 bases in between. The CDR3 contains 16 residues. Germline CDR1 and CDR2: MNHEY and SMNVEV (reference sequence). For the CDR3, the DNA is TGTGCCAGCAACAAACGACGGGACTCCCTTTCCTACGAGCAGTACTTC. This encodes CASNKRRDSLSYEQYF.

The table lists this clone with a few counts. The rearrangement links TRBV27 to TRBJ2-7; tentative D call: TRBD1 (6 bases). CDR3 length: 13 residues. Per germline, CDR1 MNHEY and CDR2 SMNVEV (reference sequence). The V end lost 4 bases, the J end lost 4 bases, and 11 bases lay between the germline ends. The DNA of the CDR3 is TGTGCCAGCAGTTACAGGGCTGGGTACGAGCAGTACTTC. This encodes CASSYRAGYEQYF.

The chain carries TRBV18 and TRBJ2-1; 11 bases fit TRBD2. Per the germline V gene, CDR1 is KGHSH and CDR2 is LQKENI. J lost 5 bases, V lost 3 bases, and 3 bases had no gene match. The CDR3 is 15 residues long. The CDR3 reads CASSPGTSGNNEQFF. The CDR3, as DNA: TGTGCCAGCTCACCCGGGACTAGCGGAAACAATGAGCAGTTCTTC. Full variable domain (missing parts from reference TRBV18 and TRBJ2-1): NAGVMQNPRHLVRRRGQEARLRCSPMKGHSHVYWYRQLPEEGLKFMVYLQKENIIDESGMPKERFSAEFPKEGPSILRIQQVVRGDSAAYFCASSPGTSGNNEQFFGPGTRLTVL.

The rearrangement joins TRBV4-1 to TRBJ2-1; 9 nucleotides line up with TRBD1. This CDR3 comprises 17 residues. Losses at the gene ends were 0 bases for V and 4 bases for J; bases not matched to a gene: 7. Germline V gene lookup returns CDR1 MGHRA and CDR2 YSYEKL. The CDR3 region is CASSQDPGTGKYNEQFF. The DNA for the CDR3 is TGCGCCAGCAGCCAAGATCCGGGGACAGGGAAGTACAATGAGCAGTTCTTC.

The chain carries TRBV4-1 and TRBJ2-1, with 9 bases aligning to TRBD2. The length of the CDR3 is 16 residues. V dropped 3 bases and J dropped 7; count of bases not matched to a gene: 10. Germline lookup yields CDR1 MGHRA and CDR2 YSYEKL. CDR3 protein: CASSHSGGRGFNEQFF. CDR3 sequence (DNA): TGCGCCAGCAGCCACTCGGGCGGGAGGGGCTTTAATGAGCAGTTCTTC.

The chain links TRBV7-9 to TRBJ2-7, with 7 positions matching TRBD1. CDR1 and CDR2 (germline): SEHNR, FQNEAQ (reference sequence). V was clipped by 1 base and J by 6 bases; unmatched bases: 3. The length of the CDR3 is 13 residues. The CDR3 coding sequence is TGTGCCAGCAGCTTAGTAGGGGGCTCCGAGCAGTACTTC. Translated, it gives CASSLVGGSEQYF.

The V call is TRBV6-5, the J call TRBJ1-1; maybe TRBD1 (5 bases). Between the trimmed V and J ends, which lost 8 bases and 5 bases, there was a span of 15 bases. The germline V gene encodes CDR1 MNHEY and CDR2 SVGAGI. The CDR3 has 13 residues. For the CDR3, the DNA is TGTGCCAGCGGGTTCGCGGGGGGGACTGAAGCTTTCTTT. Encoded protein: CASGFAGGTEAFF.

The gene calls are TRBV5-5 and TRBJ2-3; 10 bases align to TRBD2. V was clipped by 7 bases and J by 6 bases; unmatched bases: 5. This CDR3 has 13 residues. CDR1 is SGHKS and CDR2 is YYEKEE in the germline V gene (reference sequence). This CDR3 is CASRSGRADTQYF. The DNA of the CDR3 is TGTGCCAGCCGCAGCGGGAGGGCGGATACGCAGTATTTT.

This clone showed up just once. The chain employs TRBV19 and TRBJ2-3, with 10 bases identical to TRBD2. V trimming: 7 bases; J trimming: 2 bases; junction bases outside the gene matches: 9. This CDR3 contains 16 residues. CDR1 and CDR2 (germline): LNHDA, SQIVND (reference sequence). The CDR3 DNA follows: TGTGCCAGTACAGGCGTAGCGGGGGGCACCACAGATACGCAGTATTTT. It translates to CASTGVAGGTTDTQYF.

The chain recombines TRBV6-6 with TRBJ1-6, with D perhaps TRBD1 (5 bases). The CDR3 spans 15 residues. V shed 7 bases and J shed 8 bases, with 18 bases lying between them. CDR1 is MNHNY and CDR2 is SVGAGI in the germline V gene (reference sequence). As DNA, the CDR3 is TGTGCCAGCAATTTCCTCAGGGAACGTGATTCACCCCTCCACTTT. Its translation is CASNFLRERDSPLHF.

The chain links TRBV27 to TRBJ1-1; D gene ambiguous. The V gene lost 0 bases and the J gene lost 2 bases, with 10 bases spanning the gap. CDR3 size: 15 residues. CDR1 and CDR2 (germline): MNHEY, SMNVEV (reference sequence). CDR3 DNA sequence: TGTGCCAGCAGTTTATCCGCCGGCCACAACACTGAAGCTTTCTTT. Its protein product is CASSLSAGHNTEAFF.

The chain joins TRBV4-1 to TRBJ2-7, with a possible D match to TRBD1 (6 bases). With 2 bases removed from V and 2 bases from J, the gap between germline ends came to 13 bases. The CDR3 is made up of 15 amino acids. Germline-derived CDR1 and CDR2 are MGHRA and YSYEKL. The CDR3 sequence: CASSQTTGNAYEQYF. The CDR3 bases are TGCGCCAGCAGCCAAACGACAGGCAACGCCTACGAGCAGTACTTC.